This T cell receptor (beta chain) comes out of a study of shared clonotypes between healthy human individuals (dated by TCRdb to the early 2020s). Broadly, across the study: A couple of women and a few men aged 18 to 49 years were included in the cohort. For each donor, CD4 naive and CD4 memory were each run on three plates, CD8 naive on two plates, and CD8 memory on one plate. To estimate repertoire size and how much clonotype sharing occurs between individuals, the study deeply sequenced the blood TCR repertoires of about 5 healthy adults. To increase sequencing depth and limit assay-specific biases, TCR repertoire library preparation and sequencing were carried out by different laboratories using diverse techniques. Per donor, leukapheresis produced somewhere between about 0.8 and 9 billion PBMCs. What the work shows at the level of the full study, not this receptor alone: Only blood was sampled, and tissue TCR repertoires likely differ from those in blood. Based on pairwise subsampling, the degree of clonotype sharing among donors was expected to be affected by sequencing depth. Rarefaction of sorted-subset datasets indicated incomplete sequencing despite the large sequencing depth. Because the study included a small number of donors, the genetic and exposure-history diversity represented was limited. Larger estimated clonotype richness was generally found for naive subsets than for memory subsets. Across a handful of donors, 4.5% to 6.5% of naive CD4, roughly 3.8% of naive CD8, under 2.5% of memory CD4, and approximately 0.4% of memory CD8 clonotypes were shared. Higher generation probabilities were observed for clonotypes shared by all four sorted-subset donors than for non-shared clonotypes.

CDR1 and CDR2, per the germline V gene, are MDHEN and SYDVKM. The CDR3 runs 15 amino acids, cysteine and phenylalanine included. The sequence is cut down to CDR3 DNA, 45 bases in frame from base 1. V trim: 5 bases; J trim: 6 bases; unmatched bases: 9. The donors were healthy, HIV-negative adults with no recently reported acute infections or vaccinations. Every donor was a Caucasian adult living in Nashville, Tennessee, USA. CD4+ T cells were enriched by magnetic negative selection; naive cells were then positively selected on CD45RA, and the negative fraction formed the memory subset. Blood was collected by leukapheresis, and PBMCs were isolated by Ficoll-Histopaque density gradient centrifugation and then cryopreserved in liquid nitrogen vapor phase. Analytical flow cytometry was used to check the purity and quantity of every magnetically sorted T cell population. From each sorted fraction, genomic DNA was isolated and quantified by UV absorbance on a Nanodrop 2000c.

On this clone: Its antigen specificity is not known. Per-base qualities were not stored, and no clone one base away is much larger.

Using the deep immunoSEQ assay, TCR CDR3 regions were amplified from genomic DNA by multiplex PCR. Genomic DNA extracted from each cell subset was distributed evenly over all wells of several immunoSEQ 96-well plates, and each plate served as one replicate. For sorted subsets, each replicate PCR was loaded with approximately 190 ng genomic DNA, equivalent to 30,000 or so T cell genomes. The purified libraries were quantified using a Qubit 3.0 fluorometer, sized with a Bioanalyzer 2100, and then quantified again using the KAPA Library Quantification kit. Each immunoSEQ 96-well plate was sequenced on its own single-read 150-cycle Illumina NextSeq 550 flow cell. From the authors' description of their analysis: Because the immunoSEQ output included only junctional sequences and no quality scores, the filtering could not be the same as the filtering used for full-length reads. To assign V/J genes and CDR3, sequences were annotated using PyIR, a Python wrapper for IgBLAST v1.9, with IMGT germline references. Any read was removed if the V/J assignment was weak (E-value above 1e-6), the CDR3 was missing, or the read contained stop codons, out-of-frame junctions, or ambiguous translated residues. V3J clonotypes were defined by identical inferred V gene, J gene, and CDR3 amino acid sequence. Percentage overlap between repertoires was calculated by dividing the number of shared unique clonotypes by the size of the smaller repertoire. RTK rarefaction, the Chao1 estimator, and Recon v2.1 estimates of unobserved clonotypes were used to assess repertoire richness. Generation probabilities for all TCRbeta clonotypes obtained by the gDNA method from a few donors were computed using OLGA. TCRdb took over this immuneACCESS table, retaining in-frame rearrangements with V and J assigned. Such tables are incomplete; in checked studies, under half of the missing clones stem from an unresolved V gene, and the remainder is unexplained. V, J and clone size were drawn from that table, and D and trimming were deduced from the DNA. The sample data list about 1.4 million clones, and roughly 96% of these were observed just once. The leading ten clones occupy about 1% of the sample.

The chain uses TRBV28 and TRBJ1-1, with 10 middle bases fitting TRBD1. Sequenced sample: naive CD4+ T cells sorted from blood. The cell subset or site label, read with the paper, signifies: CD45RA+ positively selected. The TCR was taken from a man under 40 in good health. The CDR3 here reads CASSLRTGGRSEAFF. The DNA is TGTGCCAGCAGTCTCCGGACAGGGGGGAGATCTGAAGCTTTCTTT.